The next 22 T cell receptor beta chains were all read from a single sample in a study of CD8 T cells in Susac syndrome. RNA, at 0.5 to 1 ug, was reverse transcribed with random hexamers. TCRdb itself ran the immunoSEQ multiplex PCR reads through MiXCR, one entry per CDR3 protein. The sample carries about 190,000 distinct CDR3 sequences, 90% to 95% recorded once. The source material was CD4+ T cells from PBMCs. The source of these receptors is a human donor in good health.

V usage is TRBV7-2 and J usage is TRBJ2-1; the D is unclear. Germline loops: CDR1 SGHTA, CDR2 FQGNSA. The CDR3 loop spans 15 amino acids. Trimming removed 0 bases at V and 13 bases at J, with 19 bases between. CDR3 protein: CASSLALLQEGAQFF. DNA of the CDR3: TGTGCCAGCAGCTTAGCGCTACTGCAGGAAGGTGCCCAGTTCTTC.

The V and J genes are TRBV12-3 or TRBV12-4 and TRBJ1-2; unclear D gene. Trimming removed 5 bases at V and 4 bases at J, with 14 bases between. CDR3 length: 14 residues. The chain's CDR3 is CASSPVGRLYGYTF. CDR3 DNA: TGTGCCAGCAGTCCCGTAGGACGGCTCTATGGCTACACCTTC.

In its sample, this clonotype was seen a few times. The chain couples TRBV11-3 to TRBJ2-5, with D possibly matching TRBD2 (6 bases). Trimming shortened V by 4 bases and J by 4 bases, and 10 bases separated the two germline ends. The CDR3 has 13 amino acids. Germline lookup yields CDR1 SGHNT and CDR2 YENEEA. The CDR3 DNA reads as TGTGCCAGCAGCTCTGGGGGAGGAGAGACCCAGTACTTC. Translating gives CASSSGGGETQYF.

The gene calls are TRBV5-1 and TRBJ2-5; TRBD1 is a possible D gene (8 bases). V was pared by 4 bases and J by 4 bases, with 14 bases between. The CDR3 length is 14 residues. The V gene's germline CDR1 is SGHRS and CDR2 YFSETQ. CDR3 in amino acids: CASSSGTGVETQYF. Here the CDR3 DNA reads TGCGCCAGCAGCAGCGGGACAGGAGTAGAGACCCAGTACTTC.

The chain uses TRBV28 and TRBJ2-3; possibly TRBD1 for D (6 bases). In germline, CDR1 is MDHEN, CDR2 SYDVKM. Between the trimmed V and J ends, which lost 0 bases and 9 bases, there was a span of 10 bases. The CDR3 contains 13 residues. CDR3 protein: CASSLWGAETQYF. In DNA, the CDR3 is TGTGCCAGCAGTTTATGGGGGGCCGAAACGCAGTATTTT.

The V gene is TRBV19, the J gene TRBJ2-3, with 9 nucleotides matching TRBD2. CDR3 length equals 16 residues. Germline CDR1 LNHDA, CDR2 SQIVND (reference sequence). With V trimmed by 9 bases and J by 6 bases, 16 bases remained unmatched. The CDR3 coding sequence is TGTGCCAGCAAGGATAGAGCTAGCGGGGAGAGGGATACGCAGTATTTT. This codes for CASKDRASGERDTQYF.

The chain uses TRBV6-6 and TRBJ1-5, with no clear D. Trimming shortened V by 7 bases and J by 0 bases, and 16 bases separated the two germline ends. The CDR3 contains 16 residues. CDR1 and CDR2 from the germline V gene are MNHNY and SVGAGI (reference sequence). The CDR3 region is CASTDGVRYSNQPQHF. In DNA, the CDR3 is TGTGCCAGCACCGATGGCGTACGCTATAGCAATCAGCCCCAGCATTTT.

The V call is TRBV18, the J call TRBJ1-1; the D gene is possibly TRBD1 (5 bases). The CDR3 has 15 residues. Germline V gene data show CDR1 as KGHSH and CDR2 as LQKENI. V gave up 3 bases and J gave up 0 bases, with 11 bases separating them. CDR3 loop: CASSPQGSMNTEAFF. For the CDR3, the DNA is TGTGCCAGCTCACCCCAGGGATCCATGAACACTGAAGCTTTCTTT.

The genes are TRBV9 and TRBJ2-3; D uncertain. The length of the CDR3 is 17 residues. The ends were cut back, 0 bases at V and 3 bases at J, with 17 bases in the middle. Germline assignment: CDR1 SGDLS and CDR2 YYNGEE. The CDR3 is CASSVDPRTSWTDTQYF. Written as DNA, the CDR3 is TGTGCCAGCAGCGTAGACCCCCGGACGAGCTGGACAGATACGCAGTATTTT.

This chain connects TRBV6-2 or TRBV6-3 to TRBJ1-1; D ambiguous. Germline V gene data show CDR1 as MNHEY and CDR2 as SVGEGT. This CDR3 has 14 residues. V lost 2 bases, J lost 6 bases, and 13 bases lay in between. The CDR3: CASSYGLLGAEAFF. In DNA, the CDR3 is TGTGCCAGCAGTTACGGGCTCCTAGGAGCTGAAGCTTTCTTT.

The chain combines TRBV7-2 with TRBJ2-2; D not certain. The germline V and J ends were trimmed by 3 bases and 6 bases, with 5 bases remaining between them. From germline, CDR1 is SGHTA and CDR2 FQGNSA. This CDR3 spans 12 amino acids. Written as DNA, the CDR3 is TGTGCCAGCAGCTTTCGGTCCGGGGAGCTGTTTTTT. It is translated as CASSFRSGELFF.

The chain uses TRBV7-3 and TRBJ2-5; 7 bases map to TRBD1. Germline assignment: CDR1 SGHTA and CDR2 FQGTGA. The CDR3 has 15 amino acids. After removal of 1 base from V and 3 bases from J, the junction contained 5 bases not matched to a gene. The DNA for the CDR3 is TGTGCCAGCAGCTTAAACCCCGGGACAGAAGAGACCCAGTACTTC. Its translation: CASSLNPGTEETQYF.

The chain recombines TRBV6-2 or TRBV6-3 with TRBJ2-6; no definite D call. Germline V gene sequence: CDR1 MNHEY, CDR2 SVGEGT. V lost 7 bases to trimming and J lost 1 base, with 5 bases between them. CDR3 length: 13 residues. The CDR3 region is CASKVSGANVLTF. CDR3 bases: TGTGCCAGCAAGGTATCTGGGGCCAACGTCCTGACTTTC.

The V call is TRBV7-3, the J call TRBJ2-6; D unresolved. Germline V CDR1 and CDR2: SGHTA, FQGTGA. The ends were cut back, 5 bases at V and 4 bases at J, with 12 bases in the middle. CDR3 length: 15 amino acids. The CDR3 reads CASSAPYGGANVLTF. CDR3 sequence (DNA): TGTGCCAGCAGCGCTCCCTACGGGGGGGCCAACGTCCTGACTTTC.

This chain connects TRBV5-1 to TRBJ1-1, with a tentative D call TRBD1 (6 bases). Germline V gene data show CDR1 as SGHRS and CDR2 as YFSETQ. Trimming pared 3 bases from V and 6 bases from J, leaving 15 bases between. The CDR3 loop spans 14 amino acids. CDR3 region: CASSSSGHKSEAFF. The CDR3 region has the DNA TGCGCCAGCAGCTCCTCGGGACATAAGTCTGAAGCTTTCTTT.

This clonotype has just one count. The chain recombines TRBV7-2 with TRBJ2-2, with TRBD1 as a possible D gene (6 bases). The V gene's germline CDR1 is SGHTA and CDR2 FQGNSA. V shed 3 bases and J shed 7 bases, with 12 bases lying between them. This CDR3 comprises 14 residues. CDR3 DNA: TGTGCCAGCAGCTTCTGGACAGCGGTCGGGGAGCTGTTTTTT. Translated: CASSFWTAVGELFF.

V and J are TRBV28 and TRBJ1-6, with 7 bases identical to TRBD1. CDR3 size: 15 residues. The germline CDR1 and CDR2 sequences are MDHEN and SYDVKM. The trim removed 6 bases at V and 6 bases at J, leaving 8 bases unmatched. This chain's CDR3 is CASSHRDSPNSPLHF. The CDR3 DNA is TGTGCCAGCAGCCACCGGGACAGCCCTAATTCACCCCTCCACTTT. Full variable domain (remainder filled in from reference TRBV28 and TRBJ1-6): DVKVTQSSRYLVKRTGEKVFLECVQDMDHENMFWYRQDPGLGLRLIYFSYDVKMKEKGDIPEGYSVSREKKERFSLILESASTNQTSMYLCASSHRDSPNSPLHFGNGTRLTVT.

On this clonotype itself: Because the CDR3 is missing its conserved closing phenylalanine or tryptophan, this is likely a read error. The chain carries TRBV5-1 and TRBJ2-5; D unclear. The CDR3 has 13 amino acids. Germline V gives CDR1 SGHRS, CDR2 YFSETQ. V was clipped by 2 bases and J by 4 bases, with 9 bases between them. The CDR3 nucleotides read TGCGCCAGCAGCTTTGGAGTAGGAGAGACCCAGTACCTC. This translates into CASSFGVGETQYL.

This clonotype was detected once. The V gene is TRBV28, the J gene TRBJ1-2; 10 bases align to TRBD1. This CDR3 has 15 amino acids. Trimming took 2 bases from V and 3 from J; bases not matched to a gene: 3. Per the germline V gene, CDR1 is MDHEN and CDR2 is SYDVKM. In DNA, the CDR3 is TGTGCCAGCAGTTTAGGGACAGGGGTCCACTATGGCTACACCTTC. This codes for CASSLGTGVHYGYTF.

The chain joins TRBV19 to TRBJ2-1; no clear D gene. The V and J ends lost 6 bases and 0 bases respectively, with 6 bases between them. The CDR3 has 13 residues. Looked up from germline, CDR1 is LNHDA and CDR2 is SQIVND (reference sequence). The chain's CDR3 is CASRGNSYNEQFF. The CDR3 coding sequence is TGTGCCAGTAGGGGAAACTCCTACAATGAGCAGTTCTTC.

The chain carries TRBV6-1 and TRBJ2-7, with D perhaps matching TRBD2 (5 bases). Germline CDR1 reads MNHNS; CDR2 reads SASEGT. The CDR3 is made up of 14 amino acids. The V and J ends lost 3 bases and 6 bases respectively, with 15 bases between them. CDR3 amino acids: CASSENLGSREQYV. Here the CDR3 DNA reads TGTGCCAGCAGTGAGAACTTAGGGAGTCGCGAGCAGTACGTC.

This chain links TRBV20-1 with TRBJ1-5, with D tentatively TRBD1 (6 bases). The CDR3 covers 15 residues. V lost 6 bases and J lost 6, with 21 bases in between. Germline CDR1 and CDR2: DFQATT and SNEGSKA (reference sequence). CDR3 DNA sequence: TGCAGTGCGCAAGAAGGGGGGCGAGTTCGTCAGCCCCAGCATTTT. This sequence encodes CSAQEGGRVRQPQHF.